These 10 T cell receptor beta chains were all obtained from the same sample, sequenced in a study of blood T cell repertoires in COVID-19. Some clones are missing from TCRdb's copy, which holds only in-frame ones; the method was immunoSEQ multiplex PCR. The sample carries some 240,000 clones, approximately 82% recorded once. Sequencing input: peripheral blood. The origin of the receptors is a woman aged 40 to 50 who had recovered from COVID-19.

This clone has more than one count but fewer than ten. The V and J genes are TRBV18 and TRBJ1-6, with a weak D call TRBD1 (5 bases). The CDR3 sequence is 15 residues long. The germline gives CDR1 KGHSH, CDR2 LQKENI. Trimming removed 6 bases from V and 9 bases from J, with 18 bases in between. In DNA, the CDR3 is TGTGCCAGCTCGCCGCAGGGTTTAGCGGGTTCACCCCTCCACTTT. Translation: CASSPQGLAGSPLHF.

The chain carries TRBV5-1 and TRBJ1-2; tentatively, D is TRBD1 (6 bases). This CDR3 region has 15 residues. Trimming took 5 bases from V and 1 from J, leaving 15 bases between them. The germline gives CDR1 SGHRS, CDR2 YFSETQ. The CDR3 DNA reads TGCGCCAGCAGGGCCGGGACACCCGATAACTATGGCTACACCTTC. As protein: CASRAGTPDNYGYTF.

This clone was detected a few times. The chain uses TRBV7-9 and TRBJ1-2; the match to TRBD1 covers 7 bases. In germline, CDR1 is SEHNR, CDR2 FQNEAQ (reference sequence). This CDR3 is 12 amino acids long. V gave up 4 bases and J gave up 8 bases; unmatched junction bases: 4. The CDR3, as DNA: TGTGCCAGCAGCTCAACAGGGGACGGCTACACCTTC. Translation: CASSSTGDGYTF.

This chain joins TRBV9 and TRBJ1-6; D possibly corresponds to TRBD1 (5 bases). This CDR3 contains 15 residues. Germline CDR1 is SGDLS and CDR2 is YYNGEE. V was shortened by 3 bases and J by 3 bases, with 10 bases between the two germline ends. CDR3 nucleotide sequence: TGTGCCAGCAGCGAGACAGTTAACTATAATTCACCCCTCCACTTT. It codes for CASSETVNYNSPLHF.

The rearrangement links TRBV5-1 to TRBJ2-5; TRBD2 agrees at 11 bases. Trimming took 0 bases from V and 5 from J; bases not matched to a gene: 6. This CDR3 is built from 16 residues. In germline, CDR1 is SGHRS, CDR2 YFSETQ. The CDR3 loop is CASSLVSSGGIETQYF. CDR3 nucleotides: TGCGCCAGCAGCTTGGTCTCTAGCGGGGGGATTGAGACCCAGTACTTC. The full variable domain, in which reference TRBV5-1 and TRBJ2-5 provide the parts outside the CDR3, is KAGVTQTPRYLIKTRGQQVTLSCSPISGHRSVSWYQQTPGQGLQFLFEYFSETQRNKGNFPGRFSGRQFSNSRSEMNVSTLELGDSALYLCASSLVSSGGIETQYFGPGTRLLVL.

V gene TRBV11-3 combines with J gene TRBJ2-7, with 12 bases identical to TRBD1. The ends lost 5 bases at V and 3 bases at J; junction bases unmatched: 5. The CDR3 sequence is 15 residues long. Germline V gene sequence: CDR1 SGHNT, CDR2 YENEEA. CDR3 nucleotides: TGTGCCAGCAGCCTCGGGACAGGGGGCCTCTACGAGCAGTACTTC. It yields the protein CASSLGTGGLYEQYF.

The chain has TRBV12-3 or TRBV12-4 and TRBJ1-5; 8 bases are shared with TRBD1. CDR3 length equals 12 residues. The V gene end was trimmed by 6 bases and the J gene end by 10 bases; junction bases not matched to a gene: 5. CDR3 in amino acids: CASSRGTGPQHF. CDR3 nucleotide sequence: TGTGCCAGCAGCCGGGGGACAGGTCCCCAGCATTTT.

The chain uses TRBV5-5 and TRBJ2-3, with 7 bases matching TRBD2. This CDR3 comprises 16 residues. Trimming removed 0 bases from V and 1 base from J; junction bases left unmatched: 5. Per germline, CDR1 SGHKS and CDR2 YYEKEE (reference sequence). In nucleotides, the CDR3 is TGTGCCAGCAGCTTGGACTTGGGGGGGGGCACAGATACGCAGTATTTT. Translating gives CASSLDLGGGTDTQYF.

CDR3 coding DNA: TGTGCCAGCAGCTCGGAGGGACTCTTCATACGCGATACGCAGTATTTT. This encodes CASSSEGLFIRDTQYF. The chain combines TRBV5-6 with TRBJ2-3; D is perhaps TRBD2 (6 bases). CDR3 length: 16 amino acids. V lost 3 bases and J 6 bases, leaving 20 bases between the germline ends. The germline CDR1 and CDR2 sequences are SGHDT and YYEEEE.

The chain couples TRBV27 to TRBJ2-5; 10 bases match TRBD1. Germline V gene sequence: CDR1 MNHEY, CDR2 SMNVEV (reference sequence). V gave up 5 bases and J gave up 4 bases; unmatched junction bases: 7. The length of the CDR3 is 15 residues. CDR3 residues: CASSERGQGLETQYF. CDR3 bases: TGTGCCAGCAGTGAAAGGGGACAGGGGTTAGAGACCCAGTACTTC.